This T cell receptor beta chain is drawn from a study of CD8 T cells in ankylosing spondylitis. Study-wide results and caveats: Among TCR beta sequences, a motif of roughly 8 highly homologous variants appeared characteristic of ankylosing spondylitis blood.

The TCR beta libraries were generated through quantitative 5'-RACE incorporating molecular barcodes. One entry per CDR3 protein, called by TCRdb with MiXCR from the 5' RACE reads. The sample includes about 90,000 distinct CDR3 sequences, about 9% of them seen just once. The table lists this clonotype with a few counts. The antigen is unknown. The CDR3 sequence is 15 residues long. Germline values: CDR1 DFQATT, CDR2 SNEGSKA (reference sequence). V was pared by 2 bases and J by 4 bases, with 10 bases of the junction left unmatched. This sequence joins TRBV20-1 and TRBJ1-1; the match to TRBD1 covers 7 bases. This sequence was found in a male donor with ankylosing spondylitis. The sequenced material came from blood, either unsorted or a sorted T cell fraction (not recorded which). In nucleotides, the CDR3 is TGCAGTGCTAGAACCCCCAGGGGGGTCGGCACTGAAGCTTTCTTT. Its protein product is CSARTPRGVGTEAFF.